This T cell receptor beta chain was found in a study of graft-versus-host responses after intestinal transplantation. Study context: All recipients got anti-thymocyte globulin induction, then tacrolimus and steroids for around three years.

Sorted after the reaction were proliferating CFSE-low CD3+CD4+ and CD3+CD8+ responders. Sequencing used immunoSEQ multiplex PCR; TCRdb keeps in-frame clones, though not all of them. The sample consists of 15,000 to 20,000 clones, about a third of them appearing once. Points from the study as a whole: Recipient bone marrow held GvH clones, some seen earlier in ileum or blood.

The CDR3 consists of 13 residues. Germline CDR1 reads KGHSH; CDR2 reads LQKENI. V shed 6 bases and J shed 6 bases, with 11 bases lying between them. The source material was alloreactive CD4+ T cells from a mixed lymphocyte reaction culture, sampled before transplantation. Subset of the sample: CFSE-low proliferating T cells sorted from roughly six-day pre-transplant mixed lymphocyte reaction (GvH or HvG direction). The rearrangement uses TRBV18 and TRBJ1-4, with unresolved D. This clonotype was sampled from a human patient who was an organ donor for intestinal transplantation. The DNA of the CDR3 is TGTGCCAGCTCCAGGAGTTTCGATGAAAAACTGTTTTTT. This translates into CASSRSFDEKLFF.